The 6 T cell receptor beta chains listed next were all sequenced from one sample in a study of metastatic and nonmetastatic thyroid tumors. Treatment of any kind had been given to no patient before thyroid surgery. TCRdb re-called the PCR reads with MiXCR. The sample includes some 19,000 clones, about 31% of them seen just once. Material for sequencing was adjacent normal tissue. Source of these receptors: a female donor with papillary thyroid cancer or a benign thyroid nodule (not recorded which). Some clones in this sample may be carry-over from other donors' samples.

The CDR3 DNA is TGTGCCAGCAGTTCGAGGGGACTGGCAAACTACAATGAGCAGTTCTTC. It translates to CASSSRGLANYNEQFF. The chain employs TRBV6-5 and TRBJ2-1; D possibly corresponds to TRBD2 (6 bases). Deletions cut 4 bases from V and 3 bases from J, with 16 bases between. The germline gives CDR1 MNHEY, CDR2 SVGAGI. This CDR3 contains 16 residues.

The V and J genes are TRBV6-2 or TRBV6-3 and TRBJ1-5; 8 bases fit TRBD1. The CDR3 runs 15 residues. The germline V gene encodes CDR1 MNHEY and CDR2 SVGEGT. V gave up 2 bases and J gave up 4 bases; unmatched junction bases: 4. The CDR3 sequence: CASSYPDRVNQPQHF. CDR3 DNA sequence: TGTGCCAGCAGTTACCCGGACAGGGTTAATCAGCCCCAGCATTTT.

By share, this clone ranks as medium-sized (0.01 to 0.1%). The genes are TRBV15 and TRBJ2-7; D remains unclear. Trimming cost V 1 base and J 2 bases, with 9 bases left between them. The CDR3 spans 14 residues. The germline gives CDR1 LNHNV, CDR2 YYDKDF (reference sequence). CDR3 sequence (DNA): TGTGCCACCAGCAGAGGGGGTGTAACCTACGAGCAGTACTTC. Residues: CATSRGGVTYEQYF.

This clone is categorized as medium-sized. The J gene is TRBJ2-3, the V gene TRBV11-2; D possibly corresponds to TRBD2 (6 bases). The CDR3 covers 16 residues. Germline V gene sequence: CDR1 SGHAT, CDR2 FQNNGV. V shed 5 bases and J shed 0 bases, with 15 bases lying between them. CDR3 loop: CASSPTGESSTDTQYF. Here the CDR3 DNA reads TGTGCCAGCAGCCCGACGGGGGAGTCTAGCACAGATACGCAGTATTTT.

A few counts support this clone. The J gene is TRBJ2-1, the V gene TRBV19; D call uncertain. Germline CDR1 is LNHDA and CDR2 is SQIVND (reference sequence). Trimming took off 6 bases at V and 4 bases at J, with 19 bases between the two ends. This CDR3 has 16 residues. CDR3 DNA sequence: TGTGCCAGTAGCCGCGGAGTAGGACCTGGGTACAATGAGCAGTTCTTC. Amino acid sequence: CASSRGVGPGYNEQFF.

The chain combines TRBV4-2 with TRBJ2-7; TRBD2 matches at 7 bases. There are 16 residues in the CDR3. Losses at the gene ends were 0 bases for V and 9 bases for J; bases not matched to a gene: 14. CDR1 is LGHNA, CDR2 YNFKEQ, per germline. CDR3: CASSQEGASGRDAQYF. The CDR3 nucleotides read TGTGCCAGCAGCCAAGAGGGCGCTAGCGGAAGGGATGCGCAGTACTTC.